This TCR beta chain was documented in a study of cytomegalovirus exposure and HLA in healthy donors. Whole-study context: Out of several hundred genotyped donors, less than 90% belonged to the Caucasian-associated ancestry cluster.

Study-level points and caveats: The productive fraction for most TCR beta V segments was about 87% or about 30% in an earlier analysis. The dataset shows that most TCR sequences were rare, while some public TCRs occurred in many donors. It was reportedly the case that the classifier diagnosed cytomegalovirus status with high specificity and sensitivity.

On this clone itself: Its antigen is as yet unknown.

From germline, CDR1 is SEHNR and CDR2 FQNEAQ (reference sequence). The CDR3 runs to 14 residues. V shed 4 bases and J 6 bases; nucleotides not matched to a gene: 9. Amplification used 60 Vbeta primers and 13 Jbeta primers. Assay: immunoSEQ multiplex PCR; the TCRdb copy retains only in-frame clones and omits some. The table shows under 200,000 clones, with roughly 80% occurring only once. The TCR sequence derives from a man aged 40-49 years in good health and CMV-seronegative. The sequencing input was PBMCs. The chain carries TRBV7-9 and TRBJ2-7, with 7 bases lining up with TRBD2. The CDR3 reads CASSSGGRASEQYF. The CDR3, as DNA: TGTGCCAGCAGCTCCGGGGGGAGGGCGTCCGAGCAGTACTTC. Full variable domain (remainder filled in from reference TRBV7-9 and TRBJ2-7): DTGVSQNPRHKITKRGQNVTFRCDPISEHNRLYWYRQTLGQGPEFLTYFQNEAQLEKSRLLSDRFSAERPKGSFSTLEIQRTEQGDSAMYLCASSSGGRASEQYFGPGTRLTVT.